The 3 T cell receptor beta chains below were found in one sample sequenced in a study of glioma-infiltrating T cells. The iRepertoire nested amplicon-rescue multiplex PCR amplified TCR alpha and beta CDR3s from RNA. TCRdb re-called the multiplex PCR reads with MiXCR, one entry per CDR3 protein. The data contain about 380,000 distinct CDR3 sequences, roughly 41% of them seen just once; the ten biggest clones take up 9.5% to 15%. Sequencing was done on a sample of glioma tissue, nonneoplastic brain tissue, or PBMCs (not recorded which). The receptors were gathered from a human donor with low-grade glioma or glioblastoma, undergoing nonglioma brain surgery, or in good health (not recorded which).

This clonotype has more than one count but fewer than ten. The rearrangement joins TRBV7-2 to TRBJ2-1; TRBD2 is a possible D gene (6 bases). CDR3 length: 15 residues. The V end was cut by 3 bases, the J end by 6 bases, with 15 bases between. Germline V gene lookup returns CDR1 SGHTA and CDR2 FQGNSA. The CDR3 loop is CASSFWGGTRNEQFF. CDR3 sequence (DNA): TGTGCCAGCAGCTTTTGGGGCGGGACTCGCAATGAGCAGTTCTTC.

This clonotype has ten or more counts. The rearrangement uses TRBV27 and TRBJ1-2; D remains unclear. CDR3 length equals 13 residues. The germline V and J ends were trimmed by 5 bases and 5 bases, with 12 bases remaining between them. From germline, CDR1 is MNHEY and CDR2 SMNVEV (reference sequence). The CDR3 loop reads CASSLRGGYGYTF. CDR3 in DNA: TGTGCCAGCAGTCTGCGGGGAGGATATGGCTACACCTTC.

Worth noting for this clonotype: A much larger clonotype is one base distant, so this may be a read error. V and J are TRBV20-1 and TRBJ2-1, with D unresolved. Germline V gene sequence: CDR1 DFQATT, CDR2 SNEGSKA (reference sequence). V was pared by 6 bases and J by 5 bases, with 11 bases between. The CDR3 sequence is 12 residues long. Written as DNA, the CDR3 is TGCAGTGCCGTGTCTGGACACAATGAGCAGTTCTTC. Translating it yields CSAVSGHNEQFF.